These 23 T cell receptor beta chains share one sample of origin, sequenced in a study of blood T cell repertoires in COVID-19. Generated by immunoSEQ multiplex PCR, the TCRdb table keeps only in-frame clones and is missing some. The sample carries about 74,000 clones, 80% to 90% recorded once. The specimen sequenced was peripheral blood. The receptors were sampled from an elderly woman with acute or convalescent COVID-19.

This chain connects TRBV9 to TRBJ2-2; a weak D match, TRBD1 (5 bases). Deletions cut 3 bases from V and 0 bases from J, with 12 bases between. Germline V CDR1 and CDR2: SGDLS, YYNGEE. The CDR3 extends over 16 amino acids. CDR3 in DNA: TGTGCCAGCAGCGCACCCGACAGAGCGAACACCGGGGAGCTGTTTTTT. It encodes CASSAPDRANTGELFF.

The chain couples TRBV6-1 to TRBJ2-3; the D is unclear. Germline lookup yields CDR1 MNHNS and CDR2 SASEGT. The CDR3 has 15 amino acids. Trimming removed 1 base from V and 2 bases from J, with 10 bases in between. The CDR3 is CASSEGVRNTDTQYF. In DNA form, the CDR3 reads TGTGCCAGCAGTGAAGGCGTTCGTAACACAGATACGCAGTATTTT.

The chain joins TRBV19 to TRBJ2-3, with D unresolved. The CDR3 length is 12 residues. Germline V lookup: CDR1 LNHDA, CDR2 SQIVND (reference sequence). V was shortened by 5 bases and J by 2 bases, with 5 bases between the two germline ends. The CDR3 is CASSLYTDTQYF. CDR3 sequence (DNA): TGTGCCAGTAGTCTATACACAGATACGCAGTATTTT. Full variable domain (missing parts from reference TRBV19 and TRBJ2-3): DGGITQSPKYLFRKEGQNVTLSCEQNLNHDAMYWYRQDPGQGLRLIYYSQIVNDFQKGDIAEGYSVSREKKESFPLTVTSAQKNPTAFYLCASSLYTDTQYFGPGTRLTVL.

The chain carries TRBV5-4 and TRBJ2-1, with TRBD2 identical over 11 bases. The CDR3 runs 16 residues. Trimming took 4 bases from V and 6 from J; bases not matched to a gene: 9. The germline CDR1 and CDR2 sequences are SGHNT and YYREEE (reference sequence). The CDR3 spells CASSPWLAGGINEQFF. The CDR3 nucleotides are TGTGCCAGCAGCCCATGGCTAGCGGGAGGAATCAATGAGCAGTTCTTC. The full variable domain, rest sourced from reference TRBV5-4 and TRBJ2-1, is ETGVTQSPTHLIKTRGQQVTLRCSSQSGHNTVSWYQQALGQGPQFIFQYYREEENGRGNFPPRFSGLQFPNYSSELNVNALELDDSALYLCASSPWLAGGINEQFFGPGTRLTVL.

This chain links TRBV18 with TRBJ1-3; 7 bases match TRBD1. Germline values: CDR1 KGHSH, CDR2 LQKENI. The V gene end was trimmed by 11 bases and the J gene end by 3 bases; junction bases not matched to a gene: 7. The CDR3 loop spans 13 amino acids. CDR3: CAARGGLGNTIYF. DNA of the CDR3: TGTGCCGCGCGAGGGGGCCTTGGAAACACCATATATTTT.

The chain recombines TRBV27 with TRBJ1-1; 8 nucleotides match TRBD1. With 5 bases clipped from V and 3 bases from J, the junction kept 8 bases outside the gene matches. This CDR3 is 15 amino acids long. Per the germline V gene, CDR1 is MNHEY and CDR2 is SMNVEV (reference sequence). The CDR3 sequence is CASSLRQGWDTEAFF. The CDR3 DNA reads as TGTGCCAGCAGTCTACGACAGGGGTGGGACACTGAAGCTTTCTTT.

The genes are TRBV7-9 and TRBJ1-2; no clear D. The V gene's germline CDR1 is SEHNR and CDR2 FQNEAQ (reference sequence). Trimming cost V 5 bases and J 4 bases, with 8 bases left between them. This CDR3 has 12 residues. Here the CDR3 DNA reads TGTGCCAGCAGCACCCTCGGCTATGGCTACACCTTC. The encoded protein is CASSTLGYGYTF.

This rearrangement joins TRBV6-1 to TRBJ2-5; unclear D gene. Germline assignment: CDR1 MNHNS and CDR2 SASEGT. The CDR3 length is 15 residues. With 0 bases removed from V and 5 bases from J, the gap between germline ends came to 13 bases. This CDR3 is CASSEASPSRETQYF. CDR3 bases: TGTGCCAGCAGTGAAGCAAGTCCGAGCCGCGAGACCCAGTACTTC.

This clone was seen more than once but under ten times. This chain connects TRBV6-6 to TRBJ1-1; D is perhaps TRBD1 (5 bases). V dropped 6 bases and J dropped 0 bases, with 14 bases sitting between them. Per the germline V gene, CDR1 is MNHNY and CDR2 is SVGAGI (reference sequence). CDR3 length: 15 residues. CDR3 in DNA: TGTGCCAGCAGCCAAGGGGCACAGGTGAACACTGAAGCTTTCTTT. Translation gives CASSQGAQVNTEAFF.

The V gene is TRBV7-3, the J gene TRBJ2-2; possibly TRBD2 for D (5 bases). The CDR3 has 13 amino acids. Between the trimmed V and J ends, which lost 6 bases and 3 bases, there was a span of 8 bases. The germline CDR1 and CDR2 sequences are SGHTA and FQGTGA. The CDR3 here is CASRVGDTGELFF. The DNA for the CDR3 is TGTGCCAGCAGGGTCGGGGACACCGGGGAGCTGTTTTTT. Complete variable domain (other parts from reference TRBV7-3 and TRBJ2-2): GAGVSQTPSNKVTEKGKYVELRCDPISGHTALYWYRQSLGQGPEFLIYFQGTGAADDSGLPNDRFFAVRPEGSVSTLKIQRTERGDSAVYLCASRVGDTGELFFGEGSRLTVL.

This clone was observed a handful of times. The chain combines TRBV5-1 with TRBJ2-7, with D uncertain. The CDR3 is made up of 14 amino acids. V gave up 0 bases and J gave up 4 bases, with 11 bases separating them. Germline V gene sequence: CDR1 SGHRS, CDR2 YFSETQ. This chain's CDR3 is CASSLAVGAYEQYF. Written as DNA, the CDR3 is TGCGCCAGCAGCTTGGCGGTAGGAGCTTACGAGCAGTACTTC.

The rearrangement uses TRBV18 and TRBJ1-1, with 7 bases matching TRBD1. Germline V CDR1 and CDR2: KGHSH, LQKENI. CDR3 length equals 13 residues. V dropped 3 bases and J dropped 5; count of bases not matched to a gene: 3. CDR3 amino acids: CASSPSRGTEAFF. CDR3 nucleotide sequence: TGTGCCAGCTCACCCTCCAGGGGGACTGAAGCTTTCTTT.

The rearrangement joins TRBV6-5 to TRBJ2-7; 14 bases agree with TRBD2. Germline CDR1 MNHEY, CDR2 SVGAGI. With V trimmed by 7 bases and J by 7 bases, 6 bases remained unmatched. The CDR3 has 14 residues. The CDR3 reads CASTRTSGRREQYF. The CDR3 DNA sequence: TGTGCCAGCACTCGGACTAGCGGGAGGAGGGAGCAGTACTTC.

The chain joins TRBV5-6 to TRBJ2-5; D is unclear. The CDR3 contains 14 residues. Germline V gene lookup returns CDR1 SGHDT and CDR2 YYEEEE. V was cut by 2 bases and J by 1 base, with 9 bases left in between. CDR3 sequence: CASSFFRSQETQYF. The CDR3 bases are TGTGCCAGCAGCTTCTTCCGCAGCCAAGAGACCCAGTACTTC.

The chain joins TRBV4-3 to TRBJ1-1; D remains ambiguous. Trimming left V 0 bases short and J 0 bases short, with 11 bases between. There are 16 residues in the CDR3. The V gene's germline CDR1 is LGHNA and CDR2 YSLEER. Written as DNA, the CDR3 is TGCGCCAGCAGCCAAGATATCTTACGGGTGAACACTGAAGCTTTCTTT. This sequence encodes CASSQDILRVNTEAFF.

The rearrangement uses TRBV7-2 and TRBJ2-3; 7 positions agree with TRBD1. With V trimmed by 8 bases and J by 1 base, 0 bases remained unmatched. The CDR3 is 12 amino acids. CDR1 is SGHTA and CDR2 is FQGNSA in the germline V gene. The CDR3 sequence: CASGQGTDTQYF. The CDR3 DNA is TGTGCCAGCGGACAGGGCACAGATACGCAGTATTTT.

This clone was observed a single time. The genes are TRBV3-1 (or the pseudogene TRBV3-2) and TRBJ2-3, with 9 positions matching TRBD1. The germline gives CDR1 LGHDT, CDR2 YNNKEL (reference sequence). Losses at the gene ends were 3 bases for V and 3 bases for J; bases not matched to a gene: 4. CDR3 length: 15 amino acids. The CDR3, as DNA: TGTGCCAGCAGCCAGAGGACAGGGGAAACAGATACGCAGTATTTT. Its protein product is CASSQRTGETDTQYF.

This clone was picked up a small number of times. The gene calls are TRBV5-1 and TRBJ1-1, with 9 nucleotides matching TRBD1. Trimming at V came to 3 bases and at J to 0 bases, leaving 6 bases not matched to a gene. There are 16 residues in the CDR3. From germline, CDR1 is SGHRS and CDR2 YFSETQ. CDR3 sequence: CASSSGTGYLNTEAFF. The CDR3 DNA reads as TGCGCCAGCAGCTCCGGGACAGGGTACTTGAACACTGAAGCTTTCTTT.

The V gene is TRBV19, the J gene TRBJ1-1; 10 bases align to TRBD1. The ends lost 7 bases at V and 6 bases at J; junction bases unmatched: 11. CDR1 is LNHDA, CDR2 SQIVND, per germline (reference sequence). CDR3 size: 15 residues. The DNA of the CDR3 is TGTGCCAGTACAACAAGGACAGGGGGAGACGCTGAAGCTTTCTTT. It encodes CASTTRTGGDAEAFF.

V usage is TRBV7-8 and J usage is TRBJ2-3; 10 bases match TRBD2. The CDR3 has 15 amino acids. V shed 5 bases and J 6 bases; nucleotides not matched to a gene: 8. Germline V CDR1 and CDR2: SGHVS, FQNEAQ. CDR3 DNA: TGTGCCAGCAGCCCTACTAGCGGGATCGGGGATACGCAGTATTTT. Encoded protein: CASSPTSGIGDTQYF.

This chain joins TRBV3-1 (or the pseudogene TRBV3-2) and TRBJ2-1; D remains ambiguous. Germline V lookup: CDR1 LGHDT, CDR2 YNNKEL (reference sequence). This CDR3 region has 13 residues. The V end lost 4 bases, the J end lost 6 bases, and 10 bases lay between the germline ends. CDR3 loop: CASSPSSGNEQFF. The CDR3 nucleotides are TGTGCCAGCAGCCCCTCGTCGGGCAATGAGCAGTTCTTC.

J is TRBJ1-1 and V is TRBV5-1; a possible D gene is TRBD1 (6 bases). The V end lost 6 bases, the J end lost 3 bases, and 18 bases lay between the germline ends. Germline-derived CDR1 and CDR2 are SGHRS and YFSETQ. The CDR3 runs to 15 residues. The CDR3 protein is CASTSRRQGYTEAFF. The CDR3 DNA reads TGCGCCAGCACTTCTCGGCGGCAGGGGTACACTGAAGCTTTCTTT.

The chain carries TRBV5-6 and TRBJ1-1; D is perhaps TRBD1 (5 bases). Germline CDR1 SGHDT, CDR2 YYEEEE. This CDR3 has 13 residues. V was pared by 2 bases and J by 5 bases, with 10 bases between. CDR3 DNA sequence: TGTGCCAGCAGCTTTATGGGGGGAACTGAAGCTTTCTTT. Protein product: CASSFMGGTEAFF.